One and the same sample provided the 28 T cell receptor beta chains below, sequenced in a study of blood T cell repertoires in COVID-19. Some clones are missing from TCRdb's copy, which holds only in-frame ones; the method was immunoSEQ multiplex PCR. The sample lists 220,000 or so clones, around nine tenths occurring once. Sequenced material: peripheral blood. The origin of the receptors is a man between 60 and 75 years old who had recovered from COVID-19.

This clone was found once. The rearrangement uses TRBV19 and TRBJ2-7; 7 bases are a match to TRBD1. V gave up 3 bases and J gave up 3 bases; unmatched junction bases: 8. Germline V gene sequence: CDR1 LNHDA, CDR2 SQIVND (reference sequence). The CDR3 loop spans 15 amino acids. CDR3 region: CASSIARGYVYEQYF. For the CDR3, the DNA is TGTGCCAGTAGTATTGCCAGGGGGTACGTCTACGAGCAGTACTTC. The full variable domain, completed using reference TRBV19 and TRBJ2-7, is DGGITQSPKYLFRKEGQNVTLSCEQNLNHDAMYWYRQDPGQGLRLIYYSQIVNDFQKGDIAEGYSVSREKKESFPLTVTSAQKNPTAFYLCASSIARGYVYEQYFGPGTRLTVT.

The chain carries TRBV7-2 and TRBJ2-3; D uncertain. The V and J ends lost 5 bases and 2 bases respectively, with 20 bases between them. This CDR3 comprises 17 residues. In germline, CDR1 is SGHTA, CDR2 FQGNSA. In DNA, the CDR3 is TGTGCCAGCAGCCAAACCTTGGGCAGCCCGTTCACAGATACGCAGTATTTT. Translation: CASSQTLGSPFTDTQYF.

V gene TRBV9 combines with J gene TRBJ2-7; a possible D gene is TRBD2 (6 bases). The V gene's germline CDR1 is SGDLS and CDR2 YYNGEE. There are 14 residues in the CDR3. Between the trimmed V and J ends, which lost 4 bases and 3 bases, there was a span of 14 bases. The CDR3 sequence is CASSPTAGSYEQYF. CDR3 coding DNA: TGTGCCAGCAGCCCGACCGCCGGGAGCTACGAGCAGTACTTC.

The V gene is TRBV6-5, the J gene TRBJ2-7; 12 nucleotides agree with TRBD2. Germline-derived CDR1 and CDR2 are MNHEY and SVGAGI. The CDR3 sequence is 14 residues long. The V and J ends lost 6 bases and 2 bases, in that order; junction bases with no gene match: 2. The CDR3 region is CASRTSGGPYEQYF. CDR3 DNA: TGTGCCAGCAGGACTAGCGGGGGACCCTACGAGCAGTACTTC.

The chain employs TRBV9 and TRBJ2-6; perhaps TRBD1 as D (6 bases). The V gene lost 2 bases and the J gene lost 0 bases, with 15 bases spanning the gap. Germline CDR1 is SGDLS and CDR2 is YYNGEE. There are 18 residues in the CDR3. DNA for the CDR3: TGTGCCAGCAGCGTTACGGACAGCCGGCCCTCTGGGGCCAACGTCCTGACTTTC. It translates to CASSVTDSRPSGANVLTF.

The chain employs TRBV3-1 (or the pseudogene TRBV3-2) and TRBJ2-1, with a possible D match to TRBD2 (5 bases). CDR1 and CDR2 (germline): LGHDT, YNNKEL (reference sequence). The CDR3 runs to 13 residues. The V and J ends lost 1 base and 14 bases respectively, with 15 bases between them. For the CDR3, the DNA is TGTGCCAGCAGCCAAGGAACGGGAAGGGTTGAGTTCTTC. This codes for CASSQGTGRVEFF.

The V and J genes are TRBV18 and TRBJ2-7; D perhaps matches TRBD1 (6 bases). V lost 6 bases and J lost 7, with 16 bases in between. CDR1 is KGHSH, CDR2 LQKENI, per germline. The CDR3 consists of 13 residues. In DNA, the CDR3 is TGTGCCAGCTCCCAATGGGCAGGGGAAGAGCAGTACTTC. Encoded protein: CASSQWAGEEQYF.

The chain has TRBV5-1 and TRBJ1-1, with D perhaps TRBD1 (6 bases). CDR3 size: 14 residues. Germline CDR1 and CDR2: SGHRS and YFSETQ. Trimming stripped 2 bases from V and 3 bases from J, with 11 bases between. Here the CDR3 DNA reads TGCGCCAGCAGCTTACAGGGAGGGGACACTGAAGCTTTCTTT. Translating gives CASSLQGGDTEAFF.

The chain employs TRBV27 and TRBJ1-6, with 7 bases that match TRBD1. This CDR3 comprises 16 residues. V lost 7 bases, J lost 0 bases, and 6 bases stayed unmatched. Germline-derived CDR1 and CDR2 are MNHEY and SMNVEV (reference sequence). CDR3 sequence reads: CASTQTGISYNSPLHF. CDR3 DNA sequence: TGTGCCAGCACCCAGACAGGGATCTCCTATAATTCACCCCTCCACTTT.

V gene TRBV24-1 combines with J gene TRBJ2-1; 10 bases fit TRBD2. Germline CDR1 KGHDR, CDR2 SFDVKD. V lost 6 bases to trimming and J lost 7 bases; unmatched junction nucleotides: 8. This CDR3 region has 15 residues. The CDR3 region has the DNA TGTGCCACCAGTCCAGCGGGGGGGCTAAAAAATGAGCAGTTCTTC. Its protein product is CATSPAGGLKNEQFF.

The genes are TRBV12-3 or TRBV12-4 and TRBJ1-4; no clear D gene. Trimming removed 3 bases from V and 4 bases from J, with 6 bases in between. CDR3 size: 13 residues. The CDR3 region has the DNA TGTGCCAGCAGTTTCCAAATTAATGAAAAACTGTTTTTT. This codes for CASSFQINEKLFF.

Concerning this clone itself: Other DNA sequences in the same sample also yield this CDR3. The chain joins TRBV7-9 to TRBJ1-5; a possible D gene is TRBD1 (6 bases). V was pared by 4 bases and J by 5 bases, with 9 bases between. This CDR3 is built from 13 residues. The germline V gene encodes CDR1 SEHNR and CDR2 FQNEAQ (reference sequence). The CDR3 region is CASSSQGDQPQHF. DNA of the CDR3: TGTGCCAGCAGCTCACAGGGAGATCAGCCCCAGCATTTT.

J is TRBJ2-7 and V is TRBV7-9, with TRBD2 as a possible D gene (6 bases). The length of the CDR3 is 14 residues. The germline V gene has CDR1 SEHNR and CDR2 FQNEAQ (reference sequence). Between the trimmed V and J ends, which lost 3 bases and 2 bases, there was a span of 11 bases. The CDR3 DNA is TGTGCCAGCAGCTTGGCTGCGGGACCCTACGAGCAGTACTTC. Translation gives CASSLAAGPYEQYF.

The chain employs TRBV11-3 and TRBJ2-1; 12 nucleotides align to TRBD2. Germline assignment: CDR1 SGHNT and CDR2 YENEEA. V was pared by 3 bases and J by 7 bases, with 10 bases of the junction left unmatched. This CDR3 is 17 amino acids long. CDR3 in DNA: TGTGCCAGCAGCTTCGCCAGGCTAGCGGGAGGGCCGAATGAGCAGTTCTTC. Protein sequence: CASSFARLAGGPNEQFF.

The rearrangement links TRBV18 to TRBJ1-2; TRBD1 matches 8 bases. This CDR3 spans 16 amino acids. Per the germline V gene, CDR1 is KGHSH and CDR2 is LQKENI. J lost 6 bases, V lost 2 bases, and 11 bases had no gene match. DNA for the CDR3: TGTGCCAGCTCACCATTACCGGGACAGGACATGAATGGCTACACCTTC. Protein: CASSPLPGQDMNGYTF.

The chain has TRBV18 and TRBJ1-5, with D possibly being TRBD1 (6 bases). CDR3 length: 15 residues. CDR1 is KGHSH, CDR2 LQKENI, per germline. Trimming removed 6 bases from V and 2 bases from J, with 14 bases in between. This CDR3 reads CASSPDRNGNQPQHF. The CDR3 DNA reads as TGTGCCAGCTCGCCCGACAGGAACGGCAATCAGCCCCAGCATTTT. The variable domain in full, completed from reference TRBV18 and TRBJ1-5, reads NAGVMQNPRHLVRRRGQEARLRCSPMKGHSHVYWYRQLPEEGLKFMVYLQKENIIDESGMPKERFSAEFPKEGPSILRIQQVVRGDSAAYFCASSPDRNGNQPQHFGDGTRLSIL.

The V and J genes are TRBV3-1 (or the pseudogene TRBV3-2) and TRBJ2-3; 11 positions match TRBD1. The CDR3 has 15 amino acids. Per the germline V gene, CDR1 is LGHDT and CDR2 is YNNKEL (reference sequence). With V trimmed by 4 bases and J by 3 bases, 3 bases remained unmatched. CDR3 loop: CASSRGTGGTDTQYF. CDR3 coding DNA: TGTGCCAGCAGCCGGGGGACAGGGGGTACAGATACGCAGTATTTT.

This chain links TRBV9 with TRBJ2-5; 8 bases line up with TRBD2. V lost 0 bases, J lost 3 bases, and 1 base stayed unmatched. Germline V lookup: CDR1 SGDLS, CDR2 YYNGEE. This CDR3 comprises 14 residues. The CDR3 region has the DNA TGTGCCAGCAGCGTAGCGGGAGGGAAAGAGACCCAGTACTTC. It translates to CASSVAGGKETQYF.

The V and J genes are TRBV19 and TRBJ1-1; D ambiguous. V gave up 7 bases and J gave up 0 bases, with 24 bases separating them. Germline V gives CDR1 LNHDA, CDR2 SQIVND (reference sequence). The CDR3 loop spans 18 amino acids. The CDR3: CASTISSSAGNLNTEAFF. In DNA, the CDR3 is TGTGCCAGTACCATATCGAGTAGCGCGGGGAATCTGAACACTGAAGCTTTCTTT.

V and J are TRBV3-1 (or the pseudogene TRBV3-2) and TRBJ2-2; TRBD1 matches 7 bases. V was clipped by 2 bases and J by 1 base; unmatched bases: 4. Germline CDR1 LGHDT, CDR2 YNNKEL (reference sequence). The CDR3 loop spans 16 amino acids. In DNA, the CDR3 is TGTGCCAGCAGCCAACCGGGACAGAGGAACACCGGGGAGCTGTTTTTT. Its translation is CASSQPGQRNTGELFF.

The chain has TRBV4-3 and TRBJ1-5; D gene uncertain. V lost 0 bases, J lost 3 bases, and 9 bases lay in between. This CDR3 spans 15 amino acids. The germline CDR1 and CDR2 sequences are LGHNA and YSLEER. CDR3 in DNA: TGCGCCAGCAGCCAAGATGTGGGCAACAATCAGCCCCAGCATTTT. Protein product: CASSQDVGNNQPQHF.

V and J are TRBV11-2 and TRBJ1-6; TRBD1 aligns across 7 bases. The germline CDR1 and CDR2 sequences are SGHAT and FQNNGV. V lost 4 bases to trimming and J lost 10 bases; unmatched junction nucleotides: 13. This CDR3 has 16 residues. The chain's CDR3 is CASSYLAGTAPSPLHF. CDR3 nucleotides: TGTGCCAGCAGCTACCTCGCAGGGACAGCCCCCTCACCCCTCCACTTT.

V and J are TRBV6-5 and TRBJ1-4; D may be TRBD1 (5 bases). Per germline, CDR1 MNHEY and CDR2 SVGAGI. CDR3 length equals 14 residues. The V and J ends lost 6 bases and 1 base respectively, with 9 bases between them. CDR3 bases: TGTGCCAGCAGACCGGGGGGAACTAATGAAAAACTGTTTTTT. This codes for CASRPGGTNEKLFF.

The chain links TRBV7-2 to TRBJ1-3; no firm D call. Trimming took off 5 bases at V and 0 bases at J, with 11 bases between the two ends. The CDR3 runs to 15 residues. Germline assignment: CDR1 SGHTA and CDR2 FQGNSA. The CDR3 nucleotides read TGTGCCAGCAGCCTTCGAGTTGTCTCTGGAAACACCATATATTTT. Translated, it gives CASSLRVVSGNTIYF.

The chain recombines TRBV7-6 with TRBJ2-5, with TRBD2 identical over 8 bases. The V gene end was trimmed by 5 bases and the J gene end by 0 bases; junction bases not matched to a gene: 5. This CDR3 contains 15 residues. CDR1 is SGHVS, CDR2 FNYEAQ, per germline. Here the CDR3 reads CASSTQLADQETQYF. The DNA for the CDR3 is TGTGCCAGCAGCACCCAACTAGCGGACCAAGAGACCCAGTACTTC.

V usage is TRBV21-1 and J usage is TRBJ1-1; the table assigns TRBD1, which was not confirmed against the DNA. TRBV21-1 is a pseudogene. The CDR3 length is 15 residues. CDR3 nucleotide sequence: TGTGCCAGCAGCAAAATCGGCAGGGAGAACACTGAAGCTTTCTTT. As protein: CASSKIGRENTEAFF.

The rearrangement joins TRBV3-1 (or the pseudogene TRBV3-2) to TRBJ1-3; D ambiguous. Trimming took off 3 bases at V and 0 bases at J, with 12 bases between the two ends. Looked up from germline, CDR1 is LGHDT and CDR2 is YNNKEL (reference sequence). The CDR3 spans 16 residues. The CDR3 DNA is TGTGCCAGCAGCCATCGGGGATTGAGCTCTGGAAACACCATATATTTT. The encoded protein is CASSHRGLSSGNTIYF.

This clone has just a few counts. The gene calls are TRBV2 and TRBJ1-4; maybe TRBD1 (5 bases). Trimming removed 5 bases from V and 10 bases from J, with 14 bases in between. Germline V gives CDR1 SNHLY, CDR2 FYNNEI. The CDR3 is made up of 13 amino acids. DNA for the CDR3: TGTGCCAGCAGTCAGAGGAGAAGGGGAAAACTGTTTTTT. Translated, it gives CASSQRRRGKLFF.